The source of this T cell receptor (beta chain) is a study of cytomegalovirus exposure and HLA in healthy donors. Study-wide findings and caveats: Prior analysis indicated that the majority of TCR beta V segments exhibited productivity approximately 90% or approximately 30% of the time. For cytomegalovirus status, the classifier reportedly gave diagnoses with high specificity and sensitivity.

As regards this clone: Antigen: not known.

When sampled, the donors appeared nominally healthy, though they likely had unrecorded immune exposures. Both 60 Vbeta primers and 13 Jbeta primers went into the PCR. Clones were read by immunoSEQ multiplex PCR, and TCRdb kept only the in-frame ones, dropping some. The repertoire includes 150,000 to 200,000 clones, around 80% of them detected once, and 1.4% to 1.5% sits in the top ten. The CDR3 is made up of 15 amino acids. The rearrangement links TRBV21-1 to TRBJ1-3; the table calls TRBD1, which could not be checked here. TRBV21-1 is a documented pseudogene. The sample comprised PBMCs. The TCR sequence derives from a woman aged 25-40 years in good health and CMV-seropositive. This chain's CDR3 is CASSSRHLIVNTIYF. CDR3 nucleotides: TGTGCCAGCAGCAGTCGACATCTTATAGTAAACACCATATATTTT.